One and the same sample provided the 24 T cell receptor beta chains below, sequenced in a study of T cell responses to AZD1222 COVID-19 vaccine. Using immunoSEQ multiplex PCR, the repertoire was profiled, and TCRdb retains in-frame clones only, with some absent. The sample has roughly 70,000 clones, roughly four fifths seen once. Sequencing was performed on peripheral blood, taken on day 0 of AZD1222 vaccination. The source of these receptors is an adult in good health.

V gene TRBV27 combines with J gene TRBJ2-1; 8 bases fit TRBD2. V shed 3 bases, J shed 6 bases, and the junction held 19 bases outside the gene matches. The CDR3 has 19 amino acids. CDR1 and CDR2 (germline): MNHEY, SMNVEV (reference sequence). The CDR3 region has the DNA TGTGCCAGCAGTTTCTCTACCTGGCGTTTGGCGGGGGGCCGCAATGAGCAGTTCTTC. Translation gives CASSFSTWRLAGGRNEQFF.

The gene calls are TRBV9 and TRBJ2-1; D gene unclear. The germline gives CDR1 SGDLS, CDR2 YYNGEE. Trimming removed 3 bases from V and 4 bases from J, with 8 bases in between. The CDR3 sequence is 13 residues long. CDR3 bases: TGTGCCAGCAGCGGCTCTAGGTACAATGAGCAGTTCTTC. It yields the protein CASSGSRYNEQFF. The full variable domain, with the rest looked up from reference TRBV9 and TRBJ2-1, is DSGVTQTPKHLITATGQRVTLRCSPRSGDLSVYWYQQSLDQGLQFLIQYYNGEERAKGNILERFSAQQFPDLHSELNLSSLELGDSALYFCASSGSRYNEQFFGPGTRLTVL.

This clone was seen a handful of times. The V call is TRBV4-3, the J call TRBJ2-7; 11 positions agree with TRBD1. Germline V CDR1 and CDR2: LGHNA, YSLEER. This CDR3 region has 14 residues. The junction had 5 bases not matched to a gene; V was cut back by 3 bases and J by 7 bases. CDR3: CASSHGQGAGEQYF. The CDR3 coding sequence is TGCGCCAGCAGCCACGGACAGGGGGCAGGGGAGCAGTACTTC.

Only one count was recorded for this clone. The chain couples TRBV2 to TRBJ1-6, with D tentatively TRBD1 (6 bases). This CDR3 has 13 residues. V shed 5 bases and J shed 10 bases, with 12 bases lying between them. Looked up from germline, CDR1 is SNHLY and CDR2 is FYNNEI. CDR3 bases: TGTGCCAGCAGTAGCGGGGGCGGCTCACCCCTCCACTTT. Its translation is CASSSGGGSPLHF.

The chain is built from TRBV4-1 and TRBJ1-5, with D hard to call. The germline V and J ends were trimmed by 1 base and 2 bases, with 9 bases remaining between them. Germline CDR1 MGHRA, CDR2 YSYEKL. The CDR3 runs to 15 residues. The CDR3 spells CASSQVISGNQPQHF. In nucleotides, the CDR3 is TGCGCCAGCAGCCAAGTAATCAGCGGCAATCAGCCCCAGCATTTT.

J is TRBJ1-2 and V is TRBV6-1; TRBD1 might be the D (6 bases). Germline V CDR1 and CDR2: MNHNS, SASEGT. The CDR3 extends over 15 amino acids. V was pared by 0 bases and J by 1 base, with 9 bases between. The CDR3 protein is CASSEAGQNNYGYTF. The CDR3 DNA follows: TGTGCCAGCAGTGAAGCGGGACAAAATAACTATGGCTACACCTTC.

CDR3 loop: CASSLDGEVQETQYF. CDR3 in DNA: TGTGCCAGCAGCTTGGACGGGGAAGTCCAAGAGACCCAGTACTTC. The chain couples TRBV5-4 to TRBJ2-5, with a possible D match to TRBD2 (5 bases). The V and J ends lost 0 bases and 1 base respectively, with 10 bases between them. CDR1 is SGHNT, CDR2 YYREEE, per germline (reference sequence). This CDR3 is built from 15 residues.

The V gene is TRBV6-5, the J gene TRBJ2-2; D is perhaps TRBD1 (6 bases). The CDR3 consists of 16 residues. Trimming stripped 2 bases from V and 1 base from J, with 11 bases between. Germline V gene sequence: CDR1 MNHEY, CDR2 SVGAGI. The CDR3 bases are TGTGCCAGCAGTTACACTTCGGGACAGAACACCGGGGAGCTGTTTTTT. Its translation: CASSYTSGQNTGELFF.

This chain uses TRBV29-1 with TRBJ1-2, with 10 bases identical to TRBD1. Germline V gene lookup returns CDR1 SQVTM and CDR2 ANQGSEA. The CDR3 runs to 15 residues. Unmatched junction bases numbered 7, after V lost 1 base and J lost 5 bases. The CDR3 here is CSVEGRDRGFYGYTF. CDR3 DNA sequence: TGCAGCGTTGAAGGTCGGGACAGGGGCTTTTATGGCTACACCTTC. Drawing the rest from reference TRBV29-1 and TRBJ1-2, the complete variable domain is SAVISQKPSRDICQRGTSLTIQCQVDSQVTMMFWYRQQPGQSLTLIATANQGSEATYESGFVIDKFPISRPNLTFSTLTVSNMSPEDSSIYLCSVEGRDRGFYGYTFGSGTRLTVV.

This sequence joins TRBV11-3 and TRBJ2-1; possible D gene TRBD2, 6 bases. The germline CDR1 and CDR2 sequences are SGHNT and YENEEA. The CDR3 is 14 amino acids. Trimming removed 5 bases at V and 5 bases at J, with 13 bases between. The CDR3 region has the DNA TGTGCCAGCAGCCGACTAGAGAGAGACAATGAGCAGTTCTTC. This codes for CASSRLERDNEQFF.

In this sample, this clone turned up once. The rearrangement links TRBV7-2 to TRBJ2-3; 8 bases are shared with TRBD2. CDR1 SGHTA and CDR2 FQGNSA come from the germline V gene. Losses at the gene ends were 3 bases for V and 0 bases for J; bases not matched to a gene: 2. This CDR3 has 15 residues. The CDR3 here is CASSLASGSTDTQYF. In DNA, the CDR3 is TGTGCCAGCAGCTTGGCTAGCGGGAGCACAGATACGCAGTATTTT. The full variable domain, its missing parts supplied by reference TRBV7-2 and TRBJ2-3, is GAGVSQSPSNKVTEKGKDVELRCDPISGHTALYWYRQSLGQGLEFLIYFQGNSAPDKSGLPSDRFSAERTGGSVSTLTIQRTQQEDSAVYLCASSLASGSTDTQYFGPGTRLTVL.

Remarks on this clone: Other DNA sequences in the sample encode the same CDR3. Here the CDR3 reads CASSLAGNQETQYF. Here the CDR3 DNA reads TGCGCCAGCAGCTTGGCAGGCAACCAAGAGACCCAGTACTTC. J is TRBJ2-5 and V is TRBV5-1, with D unclear. Trimming took 0 bases from V and 0 from J, leaving 6 bases between them. Germline V lookup: CDR1 SGHRS, CDR2 YFSETQ. The CDR3 has 14 residues.

This chain uses TRBV28 with TRBJ1-2; D remains ambiguous. V was clipped by 5 bases and J by 5 bases, with 6 bases between them. The germline V gene has CDR1 MDHEN and CDR2 SYDVKM. The CDR3 runs 11 residues. The CDR3 spells CASSNRYGYTF. In DNA, the CDR3 is TGTGCCAGCAGTAATAGGTATGGCTACACCTTC.

J is TRBJ1-1 and V is TRBV7-6, with TRBD1 matching 8 bases. The germline gives CDR1 SGHVS, CDR2 FNYEAQ. This CDR3 comprises 14 residues. J was trimmed by 7 bases and V by 5 bases; bases with no gene match: 9. The CDR3 DNA reads TGTGCCAGCAGCCAGGGACAGGCTATCGGTGAAGCTTTCTTT. Its protein is CASSQGQAIGEAFF.

The chain combines TRBV4-2 with TRBJ1-2, with D possibly TRBD1 on 6 matching bases. This CDR3 spans 14 amino acids. V lost 1 base and J lost 0, with 6 bases in between. Looked up from germline, CDR1 is LGHNA and CDR2 is YNFKEQ. CDR3 in amino acids: CASSQGQANYGYTF. The DNA for the CDR3 is TGTGCCAGCAGCCAAGGACAGGCTAACTATGGCTACACCTTC.

The gene calls are TRBV12-3 or TRBV12-4 and TRBJ2-2; no clear D. Trimming took 7 bases from V and 6 from J, leaving 9 bases between them. The CDR3 extends over 12 amino acids. The CDR3 reads CASNYFSGELFF. CDR3 coding DNA: TGTGCCAGCAACTACTTTTCCGGGGAGCTGTTTTTT.

The chain links TRBV4-2 to TRBJ1-6; no clear D gene. Trimming took 1 base from V and 8 from J, leaving 9 bases between them. Germline assignment: CDR1 LGHNA and CDR2 YNFKEQ. The CDR3 totals 14 residues. CDR3 amino acids: CASSQASGDSPLHF. For the CDR3, the DNA is TGTGCCAGCAGCCAAGCATCGGGTGATTCACCCCTCCACTTT.

This clone was detected once. The chain combines TRBV27 with TRBJ1-5; a weak D match, TRBD1 (6 bases). Germline CDR1 and CDR2: MNHEY and SMNVEV (reference sequence). Between the trimmed V and J ends, which lost 3 bases and 1 base, there was a span of 7 bases. This CDR3 has 14 residues. In DNA form, the CDR3 reads TGTGCCAGCAGTTTGACAGGCAGCAATCAGCCCCAGCATTTT. Translation gives CASSLTGSNQPQHF.

This clone was observed a handful of times. This chain uses TRBV4-1 with TRBJ1-1; D might be TRBD1 (6 bases). There are 14 residues in the CDR3. Looked up from germline, CDR1 is MGHRA and CDR2 is YSYEKL. V was shortened by 6 bases and J by 4 bases, with 15 bases between the two germline ends. This CDR3 reads CASRFNRAGTEAFF. CDR3 DNA: TGCGCCAGCAGGTTCAACAGGGCGGGCACTGAAGCTTTCTTT.

The gene calls are TRBV5-1 and TRBJ2-3; the D gene could be TRBD1 or TRBD2 (5 bases each). In germline, CDR1 is SGHRS, CDR2 YFSETQ. This CDR3 has 14 amino acids. V lost 4 bases, J lost 3 bases, and 12 bases lay in between. CDR3 sequence reads: CASSRDHATDTQYF. CDR3 nucleotide sequence: TGCGCCAGCAGCCGGGACCACGCGACAGATACGCAGTATTTT.

The chain links TRBV7-6 to TRBJ2-5, with 9 bases lining up with TRBD2. V shed 3 bases and J 3 bases; nucleotides not matched to a gene: 8. CDR3 length: 16 residues. Per the germline V gene, CDR1 is SGHVS and CDR2 is FNYEAQ. The CDR3 loop is CASSLAPGLAEETQYF. The DNA of the CDR3 is TGTGCCAGCAGCTTGGCACCGGGACTAGCCGAAGAGACCCAGTACTTC.

This clone was counted once. The gene calls are TRBV7-2 and TRBJ2-2; TRBD2 agrees at 9 bases. The CDR3 length is 15 residues. The V gene end was trimmed by 5 bases and the J gene end by 7 bases; junction bases not matched to a gene: 8. The germline CDR1 and CDR2 sequences are SGHTA and FQGNSA. In nucleotides, the CDR3 is TGTGCCAGCAGCCCGGCCGGGACTAGCCTCGGGGAGCTGTTTTTT. Translation: CASSPAGTSLGELFF.

This clone was observed a few times. V usage is TRBV7-9 and J usage is TRBJ2-6; perhaps TRBD1 as D (5 bases). Germline loops: CDR1 SEHNR, CDR2 FQNEAQ (reference sequence). Trimming cost V 6 bases and J 2 bases, with 11 bases left between them. This CDR3 spans 15 amino acids. CDR3 sequence (DNA): TGTGCCAGCAGTACACAGGTTACTGGGGCCAACGTCCTGACTTTC. This sequence encodes CASSTQVTGANVLTF.

V and J are TRBV15 and TRBJ2-4, with D hard to call. This CDR3 contains 11 residues. CDR1 and CDR2 from the germline V gene are LNHNV and YYDKDF (reference sequence). V lost 1 base and J 8 bases, leaving 3 bases between the germline ends. CDR3 protein: CATSRADIQYF. CDR3 in DNA: TGTGCCACCAGCAGAGCAGACATTCAGTACTTC.